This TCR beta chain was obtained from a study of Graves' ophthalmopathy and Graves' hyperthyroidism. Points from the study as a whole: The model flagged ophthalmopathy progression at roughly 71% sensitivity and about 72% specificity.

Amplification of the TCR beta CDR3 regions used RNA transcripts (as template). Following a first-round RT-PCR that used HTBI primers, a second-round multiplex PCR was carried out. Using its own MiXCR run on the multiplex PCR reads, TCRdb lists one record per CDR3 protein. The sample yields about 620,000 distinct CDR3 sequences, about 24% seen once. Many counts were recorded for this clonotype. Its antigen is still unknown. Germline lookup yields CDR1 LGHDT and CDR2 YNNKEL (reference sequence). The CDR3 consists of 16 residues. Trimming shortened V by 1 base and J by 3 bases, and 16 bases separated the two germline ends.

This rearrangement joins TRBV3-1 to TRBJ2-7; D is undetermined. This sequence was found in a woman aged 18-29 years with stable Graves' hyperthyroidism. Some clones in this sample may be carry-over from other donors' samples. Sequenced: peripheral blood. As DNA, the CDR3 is TGTGCCAGCAGCCAAGGTCCAGGAGAGCTTTTCTACGAGCAGTACTTC. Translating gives CASSQGPGELFYEQYF.